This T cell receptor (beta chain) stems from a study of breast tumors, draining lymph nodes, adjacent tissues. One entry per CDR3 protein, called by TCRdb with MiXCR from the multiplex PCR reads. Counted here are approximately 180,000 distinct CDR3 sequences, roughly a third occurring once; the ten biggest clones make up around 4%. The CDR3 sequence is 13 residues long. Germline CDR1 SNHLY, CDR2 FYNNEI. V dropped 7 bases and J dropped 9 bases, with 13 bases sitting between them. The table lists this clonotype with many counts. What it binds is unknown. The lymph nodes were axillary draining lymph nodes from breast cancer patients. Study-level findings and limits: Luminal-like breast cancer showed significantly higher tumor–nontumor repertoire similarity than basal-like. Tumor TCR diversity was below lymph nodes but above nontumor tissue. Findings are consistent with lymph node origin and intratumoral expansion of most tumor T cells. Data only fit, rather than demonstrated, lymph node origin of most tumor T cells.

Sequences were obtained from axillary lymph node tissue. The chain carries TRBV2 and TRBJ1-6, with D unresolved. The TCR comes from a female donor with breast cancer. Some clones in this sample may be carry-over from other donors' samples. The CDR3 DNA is TGTGCCAGCATTTCGGACGAGGGTTCACCCCTCCACTTT. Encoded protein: CASISDEGSPLHF.